This entry concerns a single T cell receptor (beta chain). Its specificity is not known. Additional DNA sequences in this sample encode the identical CDR3. The sample is drawn from a study of cytomegalovirus exposure and HLA in healthy donors. Study conclusions and caveats: Several top significant clusters appeared, in a later analysis, to be linked to common viral pathogens. A classifier reportedly called cytomegalovirus status with high sensitivity and specificity. Despite most TCR sequences being rare, some public TCRs occurred in many donors.

Germline V gene sequence: CDR1 SNHLY, CDR2 FYNNEI. The CDR3 runs 14 residues. Germline trimming cut 4 bases from V and 3 bases from J; bases unmatched to any gene: 4. Primers included in the PCR were 60 Vbeta and 13 Jbeta primers. The protocol was immunoSEQ multiplex PCR, while the TCRdb copy is restricted to in-frame clones and leaves out a portion. The sample yields about 67,000 clones, of which the top ten take up approximately 5.6%. Sequencing was done on a sample of PBMCs. The receptor was isolated from a man younger than 45 in good health and CMV-seropositive. The chain recombines TRBV2 with TRBJ2-7; 9 bases fit TRBD1. For the CDR3, the DNA is TGTGCCAGCAGTGGAATGGACAGGGGCTACGAGCAGTACTTC. Its translation: CASSGMDRGYEQYF.